One sample yielded the 7 T cell receptor beta chains listed below, sequenced in a study of cytomegalovirus exposure and HLA in healthy donors. The PCR used 60 Vbeta and 13 Jbeta primers. Sequenced by immunoSEQ multiplex PCR; TCRdb stores in-frame clones only, minus some. The sample lists approximately 120,000 clones, around 68% occurring once. Material: PBMCs. The receptor source for this set is a man aged 35 to 55 in good health and CMV-seropositive.

The chain joins TRBV9 to TRBJ2-7; 9 bases are a match to TRBD2. V was clipped by 4 bases and J by 0 bases; unmatched bases: 8. CDR3 length: 16 residues. Germline V gene data show CDR1 as SGDLS and CDR2 as YYNGEE. DNA for the CDR3: TGTGCCAGCAGCCCAACGGCGGGAGGGGTCTCCTACGAGCAGTACTTC. Protein product: CASSPTAGGVSYEQYF.

The genes are TRBV6-1 and TRBJ1-5, with 10 nucleotides matching TRBD1. CDR1 MNHNS and CDR2 SASEGT come from the germline V gene. V shed 6 bases and J 6 bases; nucleotides not matched to a gene: 5. The CDR3 totals 14 residues. The chain's CDR3 is CASRPTGGGQPQHF. Written as DNA, the CDR3 is TGTGCCAGCAGACCGACAGGGGGCGGTCAGCCCCAGCATTTT.

The chain has TRBV19 and TRBJ2-2; 10 bases map to TRBD1. With V trimmed by 4 bases and J by 3 bases, 5 bases remained unmatched. The CDR3 length is 16 residues. CDR1 and CDR2 from the germline V gene are LNHDA and SQIVND (reference sequence). CDR3 amino acids: CASSTLTGGDTGELFF. The CDR3, as DNA: TGTGCCAGTAGTACCCTGACAGGGGGCGACACCGGGGAGCTGTTTTTT. Full variable domain (remainder filled in from reference TRBV19 and TRBJ2-2): DGGITQSPKYLFRKEGQNVTLSCEQNLNHDAMYWYRQDPGQGLRLIYYSQIVNDFQKGDIAEGYSVSREKKESFPLTVTSAQKNPTAFYLCASSTLTGGDTGELFFGEGSRLTVL.

This rearrangement joins TRBV19 to TRBJ2-3, with 8 bases matching TRBD2. Per the germline V gene, CDR1 is LNHDA and CDR2 is SQIVND (reference sequence). Trimming took 1 base from V and 6 from J; bases not matched to a gene: 9. The CDR3 sequence is 16 residues long. CDR3 sequence: CASSIARAGGTDTQYF. CDR3 nucleotide sequence: TGTGCCAGTAGTATAGCCCGGGCGGGGGGTACGGATACGCAGTATTTT.

The chain employs TRBV7-9 and TRBJ2-2; D possibly corresponds to TRBD2 (5 bases). There are 14 residues in the CDR3. Trimming stripped 5 bases from V and 4 bases from J, with 11 bases between. CDR1 and CDR2 (germline): SEHNR, FQNEAQ (reference sequence). DNA of the CDR3: TGTGCCAGCAGCATACCCCGGGGCACCGGGGAGCTGTTTTTT. Translation: CASSIPRGTGELFF.

The chain combines TRBV5-1 with TRBJ1-4; 12 bases line up with TRBD1. The length of the CDR3 is 17 residues. The junction had 11 bases not matched to a gene; V was cut back by 5 bases and J by 6 bases. Germline-derived CDR1 and CDR2 are SGHRS and YFSETQ. The CDR3 sequence: CASSTGTGGFGDEKLFF. The CDR3 coding sequence is TGCGCCAGCAGTACCGGGACAGGGGGCTTCGGGGATGAAAAACTGTTTTTT.

This chain links TRBV6-5 with TRBJ2-7, with 8 bases identical to TRBD1. Germline CDR1 reads MNHEY; CDR2 reads SVGAGI. The CDR3 runs to 15 residues. Germline trimming cut 0 bases from V and 5 bases from J; bases unmatched to any gene: 6. In DNA, the CDR3 is TGTGCCAGCAGTTACTCGGCAGGGGGCAGGAACGAGCAGTACTTC. It encodes CASSYSAGGRNEQYF.